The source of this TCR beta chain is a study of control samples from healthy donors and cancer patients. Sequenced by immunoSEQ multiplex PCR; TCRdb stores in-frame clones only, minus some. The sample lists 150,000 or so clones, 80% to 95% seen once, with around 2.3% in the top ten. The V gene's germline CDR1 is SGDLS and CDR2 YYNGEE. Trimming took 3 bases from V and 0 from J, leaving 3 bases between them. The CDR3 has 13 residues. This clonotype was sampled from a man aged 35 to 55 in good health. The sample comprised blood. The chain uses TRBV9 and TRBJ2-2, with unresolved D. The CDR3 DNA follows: TGTGCCAGCAGCGGGTCGAACACCGGGGAGCTGTTTTTT. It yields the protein CASSGSNTGELFF.